These 27 T cell receptor beta chains were all obtained from the same sample, sequenced in a study of T cell responses to AZD1222 COVID-19 vaccine (dated by TCRdb to about 2021). The time point label here, explained by the study, means: baseline before first vaccination. In light of the paper, this sample's treatment or condition label describes: meningococcal conjugate vaccine given as trial control. The library was produced with the immunoSEQ multiplex PCR assay. TCRdb re-hosts the immuneACCESS table, in-frame sequences only. Its copies lack some clones; in the studies checked, an unresolved V gene accounts for under half of them, and the cause for the rest is not known. The sample table records some 130,000 clones; about 88% of these occur just once. The biggest ten clones account for under 20% of the sample. This specimen consisted of peripheral blood, obtained on day 0 of MenACWY control vaccination. These TCRs come from an adult in good health.

The chain couples TRBV3-1 (or the pseudogene TRBV3-2) to TRBJ2-4; maybe TRBD2 (6 bases). Trimming removed 5 bases from V and 4 bases from J, with 15 bases in between. Germline V gene lookup returns CDR1 LGHDT and CDR2 YNNKEL (reference sequence). This CDR3 spans 15 amino acids. The CDR3 protein is CASSVGSGGKNIQYF. In nucleotides, the CDR3 is TGTGCCAGCAGCGTGGGTTCCGGGGGAAAAAACATTCAGTACTTC.

The V and J genes are TRBV2 and TRBJ2-7; D gene unclear. CDR3 length: 13 residues. Trimming stripped 5 bases from V and 3 bases from J, with 11 bases between. CDR1 and CDR2 from the germline V gene are SNHLY and FYNNEI. Written as DNA, the CDR3 is TGTGCCAGCAGTACCCTTAGACACTACGAGCAGTACTTC. Translated: CASSTLRHYEQYF.

CDR3 in DNA: TGTGCCAGTTCCGGGACAAACGGGGGTTCACCCCTCCACTTT. This codes for CASSGTNGGSPLHF. This chain links TRBV3-1 (or the pseudogene TRBV3-2) with TRBJ1-6; possible D gene TRBD1, 6 bases. From germline, CDR1 is LGHDT and CDR2 YNNKEL (reference sequence). This CDR3 has 14 amino acids. V gave up 9 bases and J gave up 9 bases, with 18 bases separating them.

This clone was seen a single time. The rearrangement uses TRBV11-1 and TRBJ1-1; D unresolved. The CDR3 extends over 13 amino acids. V lost 5 bases to trimming and J lost 4 bases, with 11 bases between them. Germline lookup yields CDR1 SGHAT and CDR2 FQDESV (reference sequence). The chain's CDR3 is CASSRISGTEAFF. The CDR3 bases are TGTGCCAGCAGCCGGATCAGTGGCACTGAAGCTTTCTTT.

The chain employs TRBV3-1 (or the pseudogene TRBV3-2) and TRBJ2-7; TRBD2 is a possible D gene (5 bases). The CDR3 length is 14 residues. V lost 4 bases and J lost 2, with 12 bases in between. Germline V gene lookup returns CDR1 LGHDT and CDR2 YNNKEL (reference sequence). The CDR3, as DNA: TGTGCCAGCAGCCCTAAAACTAGTCCCTACGAGCAGTACTTC. Translating gives CASSPKTSPYEQYF.

The chain recombines TRBV7-9 with TRBJ1-1, with D perhaps TRBD1 (5 bases). V was clipped by 2 bases and J by 4 bases, with 14 bases between them. Germline V lookup: CDR1 SEHNR, CDR2 FQNEAQ (reference sequence). CDR3 size: 15 residues. The CDR3 DNA reads TGTGCCAGCAGCTTAAAGTGGGACGGGGGCACTGAAGCTTTCTTT. Amino acids: CASSLKWDGGTEAFF.

This clone was counted only a few times. The CDR3 bases are TGTGCCAGCAGTTTAAAGGACTATGGCTACACCTTC. It translates to CASSLKDYGYTF. The V gene is TRBV28, the J gene TRBJ1-2; D is undetermined. V gave up 2 bases and J gave up 3 bases, with 4 bases separating them. The CDR3 consists of 12 residues. From germline, CDR1 is MDHEN and CDR2 SYDVKM.

This clone has only one observation. The genes are TRBV28 and TRBJ2-7, with TRBD2 identical over 13 bases. The ends lost 5 bases at V and 4 bases at J; junction bases unmatched: 5. Germline values: CDR1 MDHEN, CDR2 SYDVKM. This CDR3 has 15 amino acids. The CDR3 protein is CASSGRTSGSYEQYF. CDR3 DNA: TGTGCCAGCAGTGGCCGGACTAGCGGGAGTTACGAGCAGTACTTC.

The chain recombines TRBV19 with TRBJ2-1; 11 bases agree with TRBD2. There are 15 residues in the CDR3. Germline CDR1 is LNHDA and CDR2 is SQIVND (reference sequence). The trim removed 8 bases at V and 9 bases at J, leaving 12 bases unmatched. The CDR3 loop reads CASRLAGGPRGEQFF. The CDR3 region has the DNA TGTGCCAGTCGATTAGCGGGAGGGCCCAGAGGTGAGCAGTTCTTC.

The J gene is TRBJ2-7, the V gene TRBV19; the D call may be TRBD1 or TRBD2 (5 bases each). CDR3 size: 12 residues. Germline CDR1 and CDR2: LNHDA and SQIVND (reference sequence). With 2 bases removed from V and 6 bases from J, the gap between germline ends came to 8 bases. CDR3 nucleotide sequence: TGTGCCAGTAGTATACGGGGCGGCGAGCAGTACTTC. It is translated as CASSIRGGEQYF.

The chain carries TRBV7-9 and TRBJ1-6; D uncertain. Between the trimmed V and J ends, which lost 5 bases and 10 bases, there was a span of 9 bases. Germline-derived CDR1 and CDR2 are SEHNR and FQNEAQ (reference sequence). The CDR3 is 12 residues long. The CDR3 protein is CASSPPRSPLHF. In nucleotides, the CDR3 is TGTGCCAGCAGCCCCCCAAGATCACCCCTCCACTTT.

V is TRBV19 and J is TRBJ2-7; possibly TRBD1 for D (6 bases). The CDR3 length is 15 residues. Germline-derived CDR1 and CDR2 are LNHDA and SQIVND (reference sequence). V dropped 6 bases and J dropped 0 bases, with 15 bases sitting between them. CDR3 sequence reads: CASSNSPQGSYEQYF. The CDR3 coding sequence is TGTGCCAGTAGCAATTCCCCACAGGGCTCCTACGAGCAGTACTTC.

The genes are TRBV9 and TRBJ2-7, with 7 positions matching TRBD2. Trimming took 0 bases from V and 0 from J; bases not matched to a gene: 12. The CDR3 spans 18 residues. The germline V gene encodes CDR1 SGDLS and CDR2 YYNGEE. The CDR3 sequence is CASSVGLASGLTSYEQYF. The CDR3 bases are TGTGCCAGCAGCGTAGGGTTGGCTAGCGGTCTGACCTCCTACGAGCAGTACTTC.

This clone was counted a few times. The V gene is TRBV7-3, the J gene TRBJ1-1; D unclear. The germline V and J ends were trimmed by 5 bases and 5 bases, with 12 bases remaining between them. The germline gives CDR1 SGHTA, CDR2 FQGTGA. The CDR3 is 13 residues long. CDR3 residues: CASSTTTGTEAFF. The CDR3 bases are TGTGCCAGCAGCACGACCACGGGGACTGAAGCTTTCTTT.

The J gene is TRBJ2-7, the V gene TRBV2, with D perhaps TRBD2 (6 bases). This CDR3 is built from 15 residues. Germline V gene lookup returns CDR1 SNHLY and CDR2 FYNNEI. V lost 6 bases to trimming and J lost 4 bases, with 19 bases between them. The CDR3 DNA reads as TGTGCCAGCAGCGGAGTCCGCCCCGGGAGTTACGAGCAGTACTTC. This encodes CASSGVRPGSYEQYF.

This clone was found a few times. The chain employs TRBV7-2 and TRBJ2-7; TRBD2 agrees at 12 bases. The CDR3 loop spans 15 amino acids. After removal of 3 bases from V and 7 bases from J, the junction contained 7 bases not matched to a gene. Germline CDR1 reads SGHTA; CDR2 reads FQGNSA. CDR3 sequence: CASSFVGLAGQEQYF. CDR3 nucleotides: TGTGCCAGCAGCTTTGTTGGACTAGCGGGACAGGAGCAGTACTTC.

V is TRBV30 and J is TRBJ2-7, with 9 bases matching TRBD1. The CDR3 loop spans 14 amino acids. Losses at the gene ends were 0 bases for V and 3 bases for J; bases not matched to a gene: 3. CDR1 and CDR2 (germline): GTSNPN, SVGIG (reference sequence). The CDR3 region is CAWSVGQGFYEQYF. Here the CDR3 DNA reads TGTGCCTGGAGTGTGGGACAGGGATTCTACGAGCAGTACTTC.

The chain couples TRBV29-1 to TRBJ1-2, with a possible D match to TRBD1 (6 bases). V was cut by 7 bases and J by 6 bases, with 12 bases left in between. The CDR3 runs to 11 residues. Germline assignment: CDR1 SQVTM and CDR2 ANQGSEA. The CDR3 protein is CSGSGADGYTF. CDR3 bases: TGCAGCGGATCAGGGGCAGATGGCTACACCTTC.

The gene calls are TRBV29-1 and TRBJ2-6; possible D gene TRBD1, 8 bases. This CDR3 has 18 residues. CDR1 and CDR2 (germline): SQVTM, ANQGSEA. The V end was cut by 1 base, the J end by 0 bases, with 16 bases between. The CDR3, as DNA: TGCAGCGTTGAAGGACGACAGGGGAGGGACTCTGGGGCCAACGTCCTGACTTTC. It yields the protein CSVEGRQGRDSGANVLTF.

The chain is built from TRBV5-4 and TRBJ2-1; D gene ambiguous. The CDR3 covers 15 residues. The germline CDR1 and CDR2 sequences are SGHNT and YYREEE (reference sequence). V was pared by 0 bases and J by 6 bases, with 13 bases between. The CDR3 sequence: CASSLALFKANEQFF. The CDR3 region has the DNA TGTGCCAGCAGCTTGGCCTTATTCAAAGCCAATGAGCAGTTCTTC. Combining the CDR3 with reference TRBV5-4 and TRBJ2-1 gives the whole variable domain ETGVTQSPTHLIKTRGQQVTLRCSSQSGHNTVSWYQQALGQGPQFIFQYYREEENGRGNFPPRFSGLQFPNYSSELNVNALELDDSALYLCASSLALFKANEQFFGPGTRLTVL.

This clone was counted between two and nine times. The J gene is TRBJ1-2, the V gene TRBV9; D is ambiguous. The V gene's germline CDR1 is SGDLS and CDR2 YYNGEE. V lost 3 bases and J lost 4, with 13 bases in between. CDR3 size: 14 residues. The CDR3 protein is CASSAGGRGYGYTF. DNA for the CDR3: TGTGCCAGCAGCGCTGGAGGGCGCGGCTATGGCTACACCTTC.

The rearrangement joins TRBV27 to TRBJ1-1; D is unresolved. The CDR3 is made up of 14 amino acids. Trimming removed 3 bases from V and 4 bases from J, with 12 bases in between. Germline lookup yields CDR1 MNHEY and CDR2 SMNVEV (reference sequence). The CDR3 sequence is CASSFAARSTEAFF. CDR3 sequence (DNA): TGTGCCAGCAGTTTTGCGGCGAGGAGCACTGAAGCTTTCTTT.

The V call is TRBV27, the J call TRBJ2-7, with D perhaps matching TRBD1 (6 bases). The CDR3 has 13 amino acids. V was trimmed by 3 bases and J by 6 bases, leaving 12 bases between them. Looked up from germline, CDR1 is MNHEY and CDR2 is SMNVEV (reference sequence). CDR3 in amino acids: CASSFTGMGEQYF. The CDR3 nucleotides are TGTGCCAGCAGTTTTACAGGGATGGGCGAGCAGTACTTC.

The chain has TRBV7-9 and TRBJ2-7; 9 nucleotides agree with TRBD1. The CDR3 loop spans 15 amino acids. Looked up from germline, CDR1 is SEHNR and CDR2 is FQNEAQ (reference sequence). After removal of 2 bases from V and 5 bases from J, the junction contained 7 bases not matched to a gene. The CDR3 DNA is TGTGCCAGCAGCTTAAAGGGACAGGGAAACCACGAGCAGTACTTC. This sequence encodes CASSLKGQGNHEQYF. The full variable domain, rest sourced from reference TRBV7-9 and TRBJ2-7, is DTGVSQNPRHKITKRGQNVTFRCDPISEHNRLYWYRQTLGQGPEFLTYFQNEAQLEKSRLLSDRFSAERPKGSFSTLEIQRTEQGDSAMYLCASSLKGQGNHEQYFGPGTRLTVT.

This chain links TRBV4-1 with TRBJ2-1; 12 bases map to TRBD2. The CDR3 contains 16 residues. The germline gives CDR1 MGHRA, CDR2 YSYEKL. V lost 4 bases, J lost 8 bases, and 9 bases stayed unmatched. In DNA form, the CDR3 reads TGCGCCAGCAGCCTGAGGACTAGCGGGAAACTAGATGAGCAGTTCTTC. Residues: CASSLRTSGKLDEQFF.

Written as DNA, the CDR3 is TGTGCCAGCAGCTTACGACCGGGACAGGGAGGAACTGAAGCTTTCTTT. Protein sequence: CASSLRPGQGGTEAFF. The rearrangement uses TRBV5-4 and TRBJ1-1; TRBD1 aligns across 9 bases. CDR3 length: 16 amino acids. Germline V gene data show CDR1 as SGHNT and CDR2 as YYREEE (reference sequence). V was clipped by 2 bases and J by 5 bases; unmatched bases: 10.

The chain uses TRBV28 and TRBJ2-3; D is possibly TRBD2 (6 bases). V lost 1 base to trimming and J lost 0 bases, with 14 bases between them. Per the germline V gene, CDR1 is MDHEN and CDR2 is SYDVKM. The CDR3 contains 17 residues. As DNA, the CDR3 is TGTGCCAGCAGTTTATTGGGGGGACCAAAAAGCACAGATACGCAGTATTTT. Amino acids: CASSLLGGPKSTDTQYF.